The source of this T cell receptor (beta chain) is a study of shared clonotypes between healthy human individuals. Notes on the study in general: Researchers found naive subsets generally carried larger estimated richness than memory subsets.

Notes on this clone: Its antigen remains unknown. At the DNA level, this CDR3 is encoded by other sequences in the same sample as well.

Germline CDR1 is GTSNPN and CDR2 is SVGIG (reference sequence). The V and J ends lost 0 bases and 0 bases respectively, with 12 bases between them. The CDR3 consists of 16 residues. TCRdb's copy holds only in-frame clones and misses some; the assay was immunoSEQ multiplex PCR. The profile covers more than 2,000,000 clones, with around nine tenths appearing a single time and around 0.14% taken by the ten largest. The sequenced material came from naive CD4+ T cells sorted from blood. Subset reported: CD45RA+ positively selected. The origin of this receptor is a man between 18 and 35 years old in good health. V and J are TRBV30 and TRBJ1-5; TRBD1 might be the D (5 bases). CDR3 nucleotide sequence: TGTGCCTGGAGTGTATTGGGGGACTATAGCAATCAGCCCCAGCATTTT. Translation gives CAWSVLGDYSNQPQHF.